A selection of T cell receptor beta chains follows, all from one sample in a study of CD8+CD57+ T cells in acquired aplastic anemia. TCRdb reprocessed the reads via MiXCR and lists one record per CDR3 protein. In the table there are about 220,000 distinct CDR3 sequences, 34% of which are singletons. Sequencing was carried out using sorted CD4+, CD8+, or CD8+CD57+ T cells (not recorded which) from PBMCs. The receptor set was obtained from a human donor in good health, serving as a control. Each CDR3 is given with its conserved first and last residue. A D gene is named only where the DNA matches it firmly. Some rows have no size entry. The others give once, few or many, or a class for an expanded clone.

>NA|TRBJ2-7|NA|TRBV11-1
TGTGCCAGCAGCTTGTCGGGACGGGACCTACGTGAGCAGTACTTC
CASSLSGRDLREQYF
>NA|TRBJ1-3|NA|TRBV20-1
TGCAGTGGAGGCAGTGGAAACACCATATATTTT
CSGGSGNTIYF
>NA|TRBJ1-1|NA|TRBV29-1
TGCAGCGTTGAAGCGGGCGGGAACACTGAAGCTTTCTTT
CSVEAGGNTEAFF
>NA|TRBJ2-1|NA|TRBV5-1
TGCGCCAGCAGCTCCGTAGCGGCTTACAATGAGCAGTTCTTC
CASSSVAAYNEQFF
>NA|TRBJ1-1|many|TRBV11-3
TGTGCCAGCAGCTTAGATCTGACAGGGAACACTGAAGCTTTCTTT
CASSLDLTGNTEAFF
>NA|TRBJ1-2|many|TRBV19
TGTGCCAGTAGGAGGGGGTTAGACTTTGGCTACACCTTC
CASRRGLDFGYTF
>NA|TRBJ2-1|NA|TRBV7-2
TGTGCCAGCAGCGAATGGGGGACACACAATGAGCAGTTCTTC
CASSEWGTHNEQFF
>NA|TRBJ2-1|once|TRBV5-1
TGCGCCAGCATCAACACGGAATCCTACGATGAGCAGTTCTTC
CASINTESYDEQFF
>NA|TRBJ2-6|NA|TRBV4-2
TGTGCCAGCAGCCCGAGTCCCCCTCTCTCTGGGGCCAACGTCCTGACTTTC
CASSPSPPLSGANVLTF
>NA|TRBJ1-2|many|TRBV15
TGTGCCACCAGCAGAGATTACGACGGATCCGGTGGCTACACCTTC
CATSRDYDGSGGYTF
>TRBD2|TRBJ2-7|NA|TRBV3-1
TGTGCCAGCAGCCCCGGGGTGGGGACTAGCGGGGGCCTTAGACCCTACGAGCAGTACTTC
CASSPGVGTSGGLRPYEQYF
>TRBD1|TRBJ1-4|few|TRBV2
TGTGCCAGCAGCCAAGGACAGGGACGAGAAAAACTGTTTTTT
CASSQGQGREKLFF
>NA|TRBJ2-3|few|TRBV5-4
TGTGCCAGCAGCGAAGGGATATACACAGATACGCAGTATTTT
CASSEGIYTDTQYF
>NA|TRBJ2-5|NA|TRBV20-1
TGCAGTGCTTATGGGACGGACCGAGAGACCCAGTACTTC
CSAYGTDRETQYF
>NA|TRBJ1-1|many|TRBV10-2
TGCGCCAGCAGTGCACCATTGGCCATTCCGTTCACTGAAGCTTTCTTT
CASSAPLAIPFTEAFF
>NA|TRBJ2-3|many|TRBV20-1
TGCAGTGCTAGAGATGACGGACTCACAGATACGCAGTATTTT
CSARDDGLTDTQYF
>NA|TRBJ2-2|NA|TRBV20-1
TGCAGTGTGATAAAGGGGGGTGCCGGGGAGCTGTTTTTT
CSVIKGGAGELFF
>NA|TRBJ2-2|NA|TRBV20-1
TGCAGTGCTAGTGACCCCAGGGGAGCCACCGGGGAGCTGTTTTTT
CSASDPRGATGELFF
>NA|TRBJ1-2|many|TRBV2
TGTGCCAGCAGTGAATCCAGGAACTATGGCTACACCTTC
CASSESRNYGYTF
>NA|TRBJ1-1|NA|TRBV5-1
TGCGCCAGCAGCTTGGTGGTAGGGGGGAATTCGAACACTGAAGCTTTCTTT
CASSLVVGGNSNTEAFF
>NA|TRBJ2-7|many|TRBV25-1
TGTGCCAGCAGTCTTTTTTCGGGAGACGAGCAGTACTTC
CASSLFSGDEQYF
>TRBD2|TRBJ2-7|NA|TRBV5-6
TGTGCCAGCAGCTCATCACCTAGCGGGGAGCAGTACTTC
CASSSSPSGEQYF
>TRBD1|TRBJ2-2|few|TRBV7-8
TGTGCCAGCAGCTCGTCCCCCGGGACAGGGAACACCGGGGAGCTGTTTTTT
CASSSSPGTGNTGELFF
>TRBD1|TRBJ2-7|many|TRBV6-1
TGTGCCAGCATGAGAACAGGGGGCTCGTACGAGCAGTACTTC
CASMRTGGSYEQYF
>NA|TRBJ1-2|few|TRBV30
TGTGCCTGGAGTCCGCGGACAGTCGTTTATGGCTACACCTTC
CAWSPRTVVYGYTF
>NA|TRBJ2-7|few|TRBV11-3
TGTGCCAGCAGCACGGACAGTTACTCCTACGAGCAGTACTTC
CASSTDSYSYEQYF
>TRBD2|TRBJ2-1|NA|TRBV20-1
TGCAGTGCTAGAGATGTGAGTAGCGGGAGATTTCGGGAATCTCATGAGCAGTTCTTC
CSARDVSSGRFRESHEQFF
>NA|TRBJ2-3|many|TRBV7-6
TGTGCCAGCAGCTTAATGGCAGAAGCCGATACGCAGTATTTT
CASSLMAEADTQYF
>NA|TRBJ2-5|many|TRBV10-3
TGTGCCATCAGTGAAGCTATGCCGGGGGCGCTGGAGACCCAGTACTTC
CAISEAMPGALETQYF